This passage covers 21 T cell receptor beta chains from one sample sequenced in a study of cytomegalovirus exposure and HLA in healthy donors. The PCR had 60 Vbeta and 13 Jbeta primers. The table came from immunoSEQ multiplex PCR; TCRdb's copy has only in-frame clones and leaves some out. The sample includes about 180,000 clones, around four fifths of them seen just once. Input material: PBMCs. Every receptor here comes from a man aged 30 to 39 in good health and CMV-seronegative.

The chain recombines TRBV6-5 with TRBJ1-2; TRBD1 agrees at 8 bases. J was trimmed by 7 bases and V by 6 bases; bases with no gene match: 10. The germline gives CDR1 MNHEY, CDR2 SVGAGI. CDR3 length: 14 amino acids. CDR3 loop: CASRLQGATLGYTF. The CDR3 coding sequence is TGTGCCAGCAGACTTCAGGGGGCGACGCTTGGCTACACCTTC.

A few counts support this clone. The chain recombines TRBV19 with TRBJ1-2, with D tentatively TRBD1 (5 bases). V was cut by 6 bases and J by 2 bases, with 16 bases left in between. The germline gives CDR1 LNHDA, CDR2 SQIVND (reference sequence). This CDR3 has 15 residues. The chain's CDR3 is CASRPPDAGNYGYTF. As DNA, the CDR3 is TGTGCCAGTAGGCCACCGGACGCAGGGAACTATGGCTACACCTTC.

This clone was found once. V and J are TRBV28 and TRBJ1-2, with D perhaps matching TRBD1 (6 bases). Trimming removed 3 bases at V and 2 bases at J, with 7 bases between. The CDR3 is 13 residues long. Germline-derived CDR1 and CDR2 are MDHEN and SYDVKM. The CDR3 nucleotides are TGTGCCAGCAGTTTCGACAGGAACTATGGCTACACCTTC. Translation: CASSFDRNYGYTF.

The chain couples TRBV5-1 to TRBJ2-5, with 8 positions matching TRBD2. J gave up 6 bases and V 0 bases, and 7 bases lay outside the gene matches. CDR1 and CDR2 from the germline V gene are SGHRS and YFSETQ. The CDR3 has 15 residues. The CDR3 sequence is CASSLGGSGVKTQYF. The CDR3 region has the DNA TGCGCCAGCAGCTTGGGAGGTAGCGGGGTGAAGACCCAGTACTTC.

The V call is TRBV6-5, the J call TRBJ2-2; 7 bases agree with TRBD2. Losses at the gene ends were 5 bases for V and 4 bases for J; bases not matched to a gene: 7. The V gene's germline CDR1 is MNHEY and CDR2 SVGAGI. This CDR3 comprises 15 residues. CDR3 sequence reads: CASSLRGRGTGELFF. CDR3 in DNA: TGTGCCAGCAGTCTACGGGGGAGGGGCACCGGGGAGCTGTTTTTT.

V is TRBV4-2 and J is TRBJ2-7; 9 bases align to TRBD2. Per germline, CDR1 LGHNA and CDR2 YNFKEQ. V shed 1 base, J shed 0 bases, and the junction held 4 bases outside the gene matches. CDR3 length equals 16 residues. This CDR3 is CASSQGGGRDSYEQYF. CDR3 in DNA: TGTGCCAGCAGCCAAGGTGGCGGGAGGGACTCCTACGAGCAGTACTTC.

In this sample, this clone turned up once. The CDR3 region is CASTGPKNIQYF. CDR3 nucleotide sequence: TGTGCCAGCACAGGGCCCAAAAACATTCAGTACTTC. The chain is built from TRBV6-5 and TRBJ2-4; weak D call: TRBD1 (5 bases). The CDR3 consists of 12 residues. CDR1 and CDR2 from the germline V gene are MNHEY and SVGAGI. V dropped 7 bases and J dropped 2 bases, with 6 bases sitting between them.

This clone appeared a few times. The chain is built from TRBV7-9 and TRBJ1-2; D remains unclear. Trimming pared 4 bases from V and 8 bases from J, leaving 11 bases between. CDR3 length: 12 residues. The germline V gene encodes CDR1 SEHNR and CDR2 FQNEAQ (reference sequence). CDR3 coding DNA: TGTGCCAGCAGCTCAGAGGGAGGCGGCTACACCTTC. Its protein product is CASSSEGGGYTF.

The chain couples TRBV6-6 to TRBJ1-5, with D possibly matching TRBD1 (6 bases). The CDR3 has 15 residues. V lost 1 base to trimming and J lost 0 bases, with 7 bases between them. The germline CDR1 and CDR2 sequences are MNHNY and SVGAGI (reference sequence). CDR3 in DNA: TGTGCCAGCAGTTACTTGGGGGCTAGCAATCAGCCCCAGCATTTT. Translation: CASSYLGASNQPQHF.

V and J are TRBV6-4 and TRBJ1-1; 12 nucleotides agree with TRBD1. The CDR3 loop spans 15 amino acids. The germline V gene has CDR1 MRHNA and CDR2 SNTAGT. J gave up 3 bases and V 6 bases, and 5 bases lay outside the gene matches. DNA of the CDR3: TGTGCCAGCAGGGGACAGGGGGCGGCACACACTGAAGCTTTCTTT. Its translation is CASRGQGAAHTEAFF.

V and J are TRBV2 and TRBJ1-2; 11 nucleotides agree with TRBD1. Trimming removed 4 bases from V and 7 bases from J; junction bases left unmatched: 5. The CDR3 contains 14 residues. From germline, CDR1 is SNHLY and CDR2 FYNNEI. The CDR3 sequence is CASSARTGGLGYTF. DNA for the CDR3: TGTGCCAGCAGTGCTCGGACAGGGGGCCTTGGCTACACCTTC. Filled out from reference TRBV2 and TRBJ1-2, the complete variable domain reads EPEVTQTPSHQVTQMGQEVILRCVPISNHLYFYWYRQILGQKVEFLVSFYNNEISEKSEIFDDQFSVERPDGSNFTLKIRSTKLEDSAMYFCASSARTGGLGYTFGSGTRLTVV.

This chain joins TRBV30 and TRBJ2-2; 11 positions match TRBD1. The trim removed 5 bases at V and 5 bases at J, leaving 4 bases unmatched. The germline V gene encodes CDR1 GTSNPN and CDR2 SVGIG (reference sequence). This CDR3 region has 14 residues. CDR3 in DNA: TGTGCCTGGGGGGGACAGGGGGGAACCGGGGAGCTGTTTTTT. It is translated as CAWGGQGGTGELFF.

The J gene is TRBJ2-1, the V gene TRBV4-2, with TRBD2 as a possible D gene (5 bases). The CDR3 has 13 residues. Trimming took 1 base from V and 8 from J, leaving 9 bases between them. Per the germline V gene, CDR1 is LGHNA and CDR2 is YNFKEQ. The CDR3 DNA follows: TGTGCCAGCAGCCAAGTCCTAGCTTATGAGCAGTTCTTC. The encoded protein is CASSQVLAYEQFF.

The J gene is TRBJ2-5, the V gene TRBV28; 11 bases line up with TRBD2. Unmatched junction bases numbered 6, after V lost 4 bases and J lost 5 bases. Germline loops: CDR1 MDHEN, CDR2 SYDVKM. The CDR3 covers 15 residues. CDR3 sequence reads: CASSWTSGQRETQYF. CDR3 nucleotide sequence: TGTGCCAGCAGTTGGACTAGCGGGCAACGGGAGACCCAGTACTTC. Together with reference TRBV28 and TRBJ2-5, the CDR3 gives the full variable domain: DVKVTQSSRYLVKRTGEKVFLECVQDMDHENMFWYRQDPGLGLRLIYFSYDVKMKEKGDIPEGYSVSREKKERFSLILESASTNQTSMYLCASSWTSGQRETQYFGPGTRLLVL.

This chain connects TRBV7-9 to TRBJ2-5; 11 bases line up with TRBD1. CDR1 is SEHNR, CDR2 FQNEAQ, per germline (reference sequence). With 1 base clipped from V and 5 bases from J, the junction kept 3 bases outside the gene matches. The length of the CDR3 is 15 residues. In nucleotides, the CDR3 is TGTGCCAGCAGCTTAGGGACAGGGGGCCGGGAGACCCAGTACTTC. Translating gives CASSLGTGGRETQYF.

The V gene is TRBV30, the J gene TRBJ1-2; D remains ambiguous. V lost 2 bases and J lost 4, with 8 bases in between. The CDR3 is 12 amino acids. The germline V gene has CDR1 GTSNPN and CDR2 SVGIG (reference sequence). The CDR3 reads CAWSRAGYGYTF. The DNA for the CDR3 is TGTGCCTGGAGTCGGGCGGGCTATGGCTACACCTTC. The complete variable domain, with remaining parts taken from reference TRBV30 and TRBJ1-2, reads SQTIHQWPATLVQPVGSPLSLECTVEGTSNPNLYWYRQAAGRGLQLLFYSVGIGQISSEVPQNLSASRPQDRQFILSSKKLLLSDSGFYLCAWSRAGYGYTFGSGTRLTVV.

The V gene is TRBV5-1, the J gene TRBJ2-5; D is unresolved. V was cut by 1 base and J by 1 base, with 8 bases left in between. Germline CDR1 and CDR2: SGHRS and YFSETQ. The CDR3 covers 14 residues. The CDR3 is CASSLRQFQETQYF. In DNA form, the CDR3 reads TGCGCCAGCAGCTTGCGCCAGTTCCAAGAGACCCAGTACTTC.

The V and J genes are TRBV5-1 and TRBJ1-4; maybe TRBD1 (5 bases). Germline V gene data show CDR1 as SGHRS and CDR2 as YFSETQ. V lost 0 bases, J lost 3 bases, and 12 bases lay in between. This CDR3 spans 16 amino acids. The CDR3 loop reads CASSLDGAVPNEKLFF. The CDR3 bases are TGCGCCAGCAGCTTGGATGGGGCAGTTCCTAATGAAAAACTGTTTTTT. Variable domain in full (rest from reference TRBV5-1 and TRBJ1-4): KAGVTQTPRYLIKTRGQQVTLSCSPISGHRSVSWYQQTPGQGLQFLFEYFSETQRNKGNFPGRFSGRQFSNSRSEMNVSTLELGDSALYLCASSLDGAVPNEKLFFGSGTQLSVL.

This clone was observed a single time. The chain employs TRBV7-2 and TRBJ1-1, with 7 bases aligning to TRBD1. CDR1 and CDR2 from the germline V gene are SGHTA and FQGNSA. This CDR3 is built from 14 residues. Trimming cost V 3 bases and J 3 bases; bases outside gene matches: 4. The CDR3 here is CASSFKGADTEAFF. Here the CDR3 DNA reads TGTGCCAGCAGCTTCAAGGGGGCTGACACTGAAGCTTTCTTT. The whole variable domain, remainder taken from reference TRBV7-2 and TRBJ1-1, is GAGVSQSPSNKVTEKGKDVELRCDPISGHTALYWYRQSLGQGLEFLIYFQGNSAPDKSGLPSDRFSAERTGGSVSTLTIQRTQQEDSAVYLCASSFKGADTEAFFGQGTRLTVV.

The V call is TRBV7-9, the J call TRBJ1-3; the D gene is possibly TRBD1 (6 bases). The V end was cut by 5 bases, the J end by 0 bases, with 14 bases between. The CDR3 totals 16 residues. Germline V gene lookup returns CDR1 SEHNR and CDR2 FQNEAQ (reference sequence). The CDR3 DNA follows: TGTGCCAGCAGCGAGACGACAGGAAGCTCTGGAAACACCATATATTTT. It codes for CASSETTGSSGNTIYF. The whole variable domain, filled in from reference TRBV7-9 and TRBJ1-3, reads DTGVSQNPRHKITKRGQNVTFRCDPISEHNRLYWYRQTLGQGPEFLTYFQNEAQLEKSRLLSDRFSAERPKGSFSTLEIQRTEQGDSAMYLCASSETTGSSGNTIYFGEGSWLTVV.

The chain links TRBV13 to TRBJ2-1; 7 bases line up with TRBD2. The CDR3 spans 19 residues. CDR1 is PRHDT, CDR2 FYEKMQ, per germline (reference sequence). The V segment lost 0 bases and the J segment 0 bases; nucleotides outside the gene matches: 11. CDR3: CASSLGLLAGESSYNEQFF. The CDR3 bases are TGTGCCAGCAGCTTAGGCCTTTTGGCGGGGGAGAGCTCCTACAATGAGCAGTTCTTC.